The 31 T cell receptor beta chains below were found in one sample sequenced in a study of T cell responses to AZD1222 COVID-19 vaccine. Only in-frame clones appear in the TCRdb table, and some are missing; sequencing was by immunoSEQ multiplex PCR. The sample records under 85,000 clones, about nine tenths being singletons. The material was peripheral blood, obtained 28 days after the second AZD1222 dose. The receptors originated from an adult who received the AZD1222 COVID-19 vaccine.

The chain combines TRBV19 with TRBJ1-2; TRBD1 matches 7 bases. The CDR3 has 18 amino acids. CDR1 LNHDA and CDR2 SQIVND come from the germline V gene (reference sequence). Trimming removed 8 bases from V and 1 base from J; junction bases left unmatched: 19. The CDR3 loop is CASLKAGTANPYNYGYTF. CDR3 nucleotide sequence: TGTGCCAGTCTCAAGGCCGGGACAGCCAATCCATATAACTATGGCTACACCTTC.

CDR3 amino acids: CASSLDLNQETQYF. The CDR3 DNA reads TGCGCCAGCAGCTTAGACCTAAATCAAGAGACCCAGTACTTC. The chain combines TRBV5-1 with TRBJ2-5; D unresolved. V was trimmed by 2 bases and J by 2 bases, leaving 10 bases between them. The CDR3 loop spans 14 amino acids. Germline loops: CDR1 SGHRS, CDR2 YFSETQ.

Here the CDR3 DNA reads TGTGCCAGCAGCCCCACAGGTCTGGAATACAATGAGCAGTTCTTC. Amino acids: CASSPTGLEYNEQFF. The chain combines TRBV7-8 with TRBJ2-1; TRBD1 might be the D (5 bases). CDR1 SGHVS and CDR2 FQNEAQ come from the germline V gene. The CDR3 is made up of 15 amino acids. Trimming pared 5 bases from V and 4 bases from J, leaving 15 bases between. The full variable domain, with the rest looked up from reference TRBV7-8 and TRBJ2-1, is GAGVSQSPRYKVAKRGQDVALRCDPISGHVSLFWYQQALGQGPEFLTYFQNEAQLDKSGLPSDRFFAERPEGSVSTLKIQRTQQEDSAVYLCASSPTGLEYNEQFFGPGTRLTVL.

The V and J genes are TRBV5-1 and TRBJ2-7, with D maybe TRBD1 (6 bases). This CDR3 comprises 13 residues. V was pared by 5 bases and J by 7 bases, with 16 bases between. In germline, CDR1 is SGHRS, CDR2 YFSETQ. CDR3 sequence: CASSPMLGGEQYF. The CDR3 region has the DNA TGCGCCAGCAGTCCCATGTTAGGGGGTGAGCAGTACTTC.

The V call is TRBV28, the J call TRBJ2-4; no reliable D call. The CDR3 is 12 residues long. The germline V gene has CDR1 MDHEN and CDR2 SYDVKM. The V end lost 6 bases, the J end lost 2 bases, and 5 bases lay between the germline ends. The CDR3 loop reads CASSLTKNIQYF. The CDR3 nucleotides are TGTGCCAGCAGCTTGACCAAAAACATTCAGTACTTC.

The chain uses TRBV9 and TRBJ2-2; 14 bases fit TRBD2. With 3 bases clipped from V and 5 bases from J, the junction kept 12 bases outside the gene matches. This CDR3 contains 19 residues. Germline assignment: CDR1 SGDLS and CDR2 YYNGEE. This CDR3 is CASSANPGLAGVWTGELFF. DNA for the CDR3: TGTGCCAGCAGCGCCAATCCGGGACTAGCGGGAGTATGGACCGGGGAGCTGTTTTTT.

V usage is TRBV20-1 and J usage is TRBJ1-5; D might be TRBD1 (6 bases). This CDR3 has 15 amino acids. Germline V gives CDR1 DFQATT, CDR2 SNEGSKA (reference sequence). V was clipped by 3 bases and J by 5 bases, with 17 bases between them. The CDR3 region is CSASRTGRRDQPQHF. CDR3 coding DNA: TGCAGTGCTAGTCGCACAGGGCGAAGGGATCAGCCCCAGCATTTT.

The chain links TRBV3-1 (or the pseudogene TRBV3-2) to TRBJ2-3; TRBD2 aligns across 10 bases. The CDR3 has 16 residues. J lost 4 bases, V lost 2 bases, and 6 bases had no gene match. CDR1 LGHDT and CDR2 YNNKEL come from the germline V gene (reference sequence). The CDR3 region is CASSQQSGRASDTQYF. CDR3 DNA: TGTGCCAGCAGCCAACAGAGCGGGAGGGCCTCAGATACGCAGTATTTT.

V is TRBV5-1 and J is TRBJ2-3; weak D call: TRBD1 (6 bases). With 0 bases removed from V and 4 bases from J, the gap between germline ends came to 15 bases. The CDR3 is 16 residues long. The germline CDR1 and CDR2 sequences are SGHRS and YFSETQ. The CDR3, as DNA: TGCGCCAGCAGCTTGGCGTCGGCAGGGGACCCAGATACGCAGTATTTT. It translates to CASSLASAGDPDTQYF.

This rearrangement joins TRBV11-2 to TRBJ1-2; TRBD1 matches at 9 bases. CDR1 and CDR2 from the germline V gene are SGHAT and FQNNGV. This CDR3 comprises 18 residues. The V and J ends lost 6 bases and 5 bases, in that order; junction bases with no gene match: 19. The DNA of the CDR3 is TGTGCCAGCAGACCCGTAGCCAGGGACAGGGAGCGTCGGTATGGCTACACCTTC. This gives the protein CASRPVARDRERRYGYTF.

V is TRBV30 and J is TRBJ2-6; perhaps TRBD2 as D (5 bases). Trimming cost V 0 bases and J 3 bases, with 9 bases left between them. The germline V gene encodes CDR1 GTSNPN and CDR2 SVGIG (reference sequence). CDR3 length: 15 amino acids. CDR3 coding DNA: TGTGCCTGGAGTGTACGGGGAAGTGGGGCCAACGTCCTGACTTTC. It encodes CAWSVRGSGANVLTF.

This chain links TRBV3-1 (or the pseudogene TRBV3-2) with TRBJ1-2; D is unclear. This CDR3 spans 12 amino acids. Germline lookup yields CDR1 LGHDT and CDR2 YNNKEL (reference sequence). The V gene lost 5 bases and the J gene lost 4 bases, with 8 bases spanning the gap. The CDR3 nucleotides read TGTGCCAGCAGCTTGGAACGCTATGGCTACACCTTC. Amino acid sequence: CASSLERYGYTF.

V gene TRBV6-5 combines with J gene TRBJ2-7; 8 bases align to TRBD1. Germline CDR1 reads MNHEY; CDR2 reads SVGAGI. The CDR3 length is 13 residues. After removal of 7 bases from V and 3 bases from J, the junction contained 5 bases not matched to a gene. CDR3 nucleotide sequence: TGTGCCAGCATTACCGGGACAGGCTACGAGCAGTACTTC. It is translated as CASITGTGYEQYF.

The chain carries TRBV2 and TRBJ2-4; D is uncertain. CDR3 length equals 15 residues. The ends were cut back, 8 bases at V and 0 bases at J, with 14 bases in the middle. In germline, CDR1 is SNHLY, CDR2 FYNNEI. The CDR3 region is CASGGEFLAKNIQYF. As DNA, the CDR3 is TGTGCCAGCGGCGGAGAATTCCTAGCCAAAAACATTCAGTACTTC.

The CDR3 region has the DNA TGTGCCAGCAGTGAGACTATTAACTCCTACAATGAGCAGTTCTTC. Translated: CASSETINSYNEQFF. J is TRBJ2-1 and V is TRBV6-1; possible D gene TRBD2, 5 bases. The CDR3 is made up of 15 amino acids. Germline V gives CDR1 MNHNS, CDR2 SASEGT. Trimming cost V 3 bases and J 0 bases, with 9 bases left between them.

The chain links TRBV27 to TRBJ2-1; 7 bases line up with TRBD2. V was clipped by 3 bases and J by 7 bases; unmatched bases: 9. This CDR3 contains 15 residues. CDR1 MNHEY and CDR2 SMNVEV come from the germline V gene (reference sequence). Written as DNA, the CDR3 is TGTGCCAGCAGTTTCGGTGGGAGGGCGGGTAATGAGCAGTTCTTC. Amino acid sequence: CASSFGGRAGNEQFF.

The rearrangement uses TRBV11-3 and TRBJ2-1; 8 bases map to TRBD1. The CDR3 has 13 amino acids. V was pared by 8 bases and J by 0 bases, with 0 bases of the junction left unmatched. The germline gives CDR1 SGHNT, CDR2 YENEEA. The CDR3: CASDRGSYNEQFF. The CDR3 DNA follows: TGTGCCAGCGACAGGGGCTCCTACAATGAGCAGTTCTTC.

This clone was seen a single time. The rearrangement joins TRBV2 to TRBJ1-1; D may be TRBD1 (6 bases). Germline-derived CDR1 and CDR2 are SNHLY and FYNNEI. The CDR3 extends over 13 amino acids. V was trimmed by 4 bases and J by 3 bases, leaving 9 bases between them. DNA for the CDR3: TGTGCCAGCAGTGGACAGGAGCACACTGAAGCTTTCTTT. Amino acid sequence: CASSGQEHTEAFF.

The V and J genes are TRBV6-2 or TRBV6-3 and TRBJ1-2; no clear D gene. Per germline, CDR1 MNHEY and CDR2 SVGEGT. V was pared by 2 bases and J by 4 bases, with 8 bases between. There are 13 residues in the CDR3. In nucleotides, the CDR3 is TGTGCCAGCAGTTACGACGGAACCTATGGCTACACCTTC. Amino acid sequence: CASSYDGTYGYTF.

The chain joins TRBV30 to TRBJ2-1, with a possible D match to TRBD1 (6 bases). The CDR3 length is 17 residues. V was clipped by 2 bases and J by 5 bases, with 22 bases between them. From germline, CDR1 is GTSNPN and CDR2 SVGIG (reference sequence). The CDR3 sequence is CAWSRVGGGSGDNEQFF. The CDR3, as DNA: TGTGCCTGGAGTCGGGTTGGCGGCGGGTCAGGGGACAATGAGCAGTTCTTC.

This chain links TRBV9 with TRBJ1-6; D unresolved. CDR3 length equals 14 residues. Germline-derived CDR1 and CDR2 are SGDLS and YYNGEE. V lost 0 bases to trimming and J lost 8 bases, with 9 bases between them. The CDR3 nucleotides read TGTGCCAGCAGCGTAGAGCCAGAGGATTCACCCCTCCACTTT. It yields the protein CASSVEPEDSPLHF. The full variable domain, its missing parts supplied by reference TRBV9 and TRBJ1-6, is DSGVTQTPKHLITATGQRVTLRCSPRSGDLSVYWYQQSLDQGLQFLIQYYNGEERAKGNILERFSAQQFPDLHSELNLSSLELGDSALYFCASSVEPEDSPLHFGNGTRLTVT.

This clone was observed a single time. The chain recombines TRBV3-1 (or the pseudogene TRBV3-2) with TRBJ2-7; no clear D gene. There are 12 residues in the CDR3. Trimming removed 3 bases at V and 0 bases at J, with 3 bases between. Per the germline V gene, CDR1 is LGHDT and CDR2 is YNNKEL (reference sequence). CDR3 nucleotide sequence: TGTGCCAGCAGCCAGTACTCCTACGAGCAGTACTTC. Its protein is CASSQYSYEQYF.

This rearrangement joins TRBV5-1 to TRBJ1-1; D gene ambiguous. V lost 3 bases, J lost 5 bases, and 17 bases lay in between. Germline V CDR1 and CDR2: SGHRS, YFSETQ. The CDR3 consists of 15 residues. The CDR3 here is CASSYGRPYGTEAFF. The CDR3 DNA reads as TGCGCCAGCAGCTACGGGAGGCCTTACGGTACTGAAGCTTTCTTT.

This chain joins TRBV5-8 and TRBJ2-1; 10 bases agree with TRBD2. In germline, CDR1 is SGHTS, CDR2 YDEGEE. The CDR3 is 17 amino acids. J gave up 2 bases and V 6 bases, and 11 bases lay outside the gene matches. The CDR3 DNA sequence: TGTGCCAGCAATAGCGGGAGGCCCGAAGTGGCCTACAATGAGCAGTTCTTC. Its translation is CASNSGRPEVAYNEQFF.

V usage is TRBV4-2 and J usage is TRBJ1-5; 9 bases are shared with TRBD1. The V segment lost 1 base and the J segment 5 bases; nucleotides outside the gene matches: 0. CDR1 is LGHNA, CDR2 YNFKEQ, per germline. The CDR3 loop spans 14 amino acids. CDR3 sequence: CASSQGTGDQPQHF. The CDR3 DNA is TGTGCCAGCAGCCAAGGGACAGGGGATCAGCCCCAGCATTTT.

The V call is TRBV6-5, the J call TRBJ1-5; D is undetermined. Germline V gene lookup returns CDR1 MNHEY and CDR2 SVGAGI. CDR3 length equals 13 residues. The V end lost 6 bases, the J end lost 3 bases, and 9 bases lay between the germline ends. CDR3 protein: CASSEGLNQPQHF. The CDR3 bases are TGTGCCAGCAGCGAGGGCCTCAATCAGCCCCAGCATTTT.

This rearrangement joins TRBV6-1 to TRBJ1-2; D is uncertain. The CDR3 has 14 residues. Germline loops: CDR1 MNHNS, CDR2 SASEGT. V gave up 1 base and J gave up 4 bases, with 10 bases separating them. The CDR3 nucleotides read TGTGCCAGCAGTGAAGGGGTACGGGGCTATGGCTACACCTTC. Its translation: CASSEGVRGYGYTF.

The chain couples TRBV6-1 to TRBJ2-7; D not certain. CDR1 is MNHNS and CDR2 is SASEGT in the germline V gene. The CDR3 has 13 residues. Deletions cut 0 bases from V and 4 bases from J, with 7 bases between. The CDR3 reads CASSEALRYEQYF. In nucleotides, the CDR3 is TGTGCCAGCAGTGAAGCGCTACGATACGAGCAGTACTTC.

The chain has TRBV5-4 and TRBJ2-1, with D maybe TRBD2 (5 bases). The CDR3 is 13 residues long. Trimming cost V 5 bases and J 4 bases, with 10 bases left between them. Germline CDR1 SGHNT, CDR2 YYREEE (reference sequence). CDR3 loop: CASSRDYYNEQFF. DNA of the CDR3: TGTGCCAGCAGTAGAGACTATTACAATGAGCAGTTCTTC.

The chain combines TRBV13 with TRBJ1-2; 9 bases line up with TRBD1. V shed 4 bases and J 6 bases; nucleotides not matched to a gene: 9. Germline loops: CDR1 PRHDT, CDR2 FYEKMQ (reference sequence). This CDR3 is 15 amino acids long. The CDR3 DNA sequence: TGTGCCAGCAGCTACCAACCGACAGGGGGTAATGGCTACACCTTC. Protein: CASSYQPTGGNGYTF.

The V and J genes are TRBV4-1 and TRBJ2-1; 9 nucleotides align to TRBD2. The trim removed 3 bases at V and 0 bases at J, leaving 6 bases unmatched. This CDR3 contains 17 residues. In germline, CDR1 is MGHRA, CDR2 YSYEKL. DNA for the CDR3: TGCGCCAGCAGCCAGGTTGGCGGGAGGGCCTCCTACAATGAGCAGTTCTTC. Translated: CASSQVGGRASYNEQFF.